This TCR beta chain was identified during a study of T cell responses to AZD1222 COVID-19 vaccine (dated by TCRdb to the early 2020s). In the study overall: Because spike-specific TCR depth and breadth did not differ between the two schedules, AZD1222 recipients who got a second dose at roughly 4 weeks were pooled with those who got a second dose at roughly 12 weeks. TCR sequencing was performed for over 230 trial participants, of whom some 200 were given two doses of AZD1222 and approximately 26 were given two doses of MenACWY control vaccine. Trial participants were enrolled into age subgroups of 18-55, 56-69 and 70-plus years, which contained roughly 140, 27 and 60 TCR-sequenced participants, respectively.

Study-wide findings and limitations: Because no day 14 peak-response samples were available, the repertoires could be characterized only after the peak T cell response. Participants were mostly white British and included more females than males, and it was suggested by the authors that clonal diversity may have been underestimated. Conclusions about previously exposed vaccinees were limited because only six AZD1222 recipients were SARS-CoV-2 seropositive at baseline. The vaccine-associated CD4 TCRs covered the entire spike protein, and the dominant responses fell in regions 160-218 and 743-854. In the small 56-69-year group, the increase in depth fell short of significance, most likely because of low power. Epitopes outside the regions mutated in the B.1.351 and B.1.1.7 variants were reportedly recognized by nearly half of the unique spike-specific TCRs. Spike-specific TCR breadth and depth rose significantly after two AZD1222 doses compared with day 0 and with MenACWY recipients.

This clone has a single count. Its antigen target is currently unknown. Base qualities are not at hand, and no much larger clone is one base apart. The CDR3 regions of human TCRbeta chains were analyzed by immunosequencing. Concerning the study's data processing: Repertoire TCRs were checked for matches against a reference library of SARS-CoV-2-specific TCRs that had been generated using the MIRA antigen-specificity platform. Breadth was defined as the fraction of unique TCRs that were SARS-CoV-2-associated, and depth was defined as the fraction of total T cells that were SARS-CoV-2-associated. Using the MIRA data, each spike-specific TCR was mapped to the spike region that the TCR reacts to and placed in a CD4 or CD8 class. Log10-transformed breadth and depth values were compared by one-way ANOVA with Sidak's multiple comparisons tests. The source is immuneACCESS, and TCRdb retained only in-frame sequences with V and J called. Part of the clones is not carried over; for the studies checked, unresolved V genes explain less than half of this, and the remainder is unexplained. That table supplies the V and J calls and clone size; D and trimming were determined from the DNA. Here the sample has more than 75,000 clones; roughly 90% occur a single time. About a quarter of the sample belongs to the ten largest clones.

Read against the paper, the sample's time point label means: baseline before first vaccination. Vaccinee samples were obtained from the UK trials COV001 and COV002, which included a single-blind randomized controlled phase 2/3 trial of AZD1222 (ChAdOx1 nCoV-19) in healthy adults. For TCRbeta chain sequencing, PBMC samples from trial participants were taken at day 0 and at day 28 after the second dose. This sequence was found in an adult in good health. The sequencing used peripheral blood, collected on day 0 of AZD1222 vaccination.

The DNA sequence reads TGTGCCACCAGTGATTTTAGGGGAGTGGATGAGCAGTTCTTC. Its translation reads: CATSDFRGVDEQFF. This sequence uses TRBV24-1 and TRBJ2-1; the D segment is perhaps TRBD1 or TRBD2, each sharing 5 matched bases. Relative to germline, V is 1 base shorter and J is 8 bases shorter, with 11 bases between their ends. Its CDR3 holds 14 amino acids, cysteine through phenylalanine. Left in the record is the CDR3 DNA by itself, 42 bases read in frame from the first base. The germline V gene yields KGHDR for CDR1 and SFDVKD for CDR2.